This TCR beta chain was captured in a study of blood T cell repertoires in COVID-19 (dated by TCRdb to between 2020 and 2021). For context, the study as a whole: Collaborator samples came from the United States, Italy and Spain and covered acute and convalescent phases of COVID-19. The repertoires were released in a freely available public database meant as a resource for research on the immune response to SARS-CoV-2. Where HLA class I and class II types were available, the types were taken from metadata supplied by the sample provider, not from assay-based typing. Samples were obtained from the ongoing ImmuneRACE study (first 160 participants) and from 1,254 subjects provided by 6 global collaborators. A de-identified subject ID, COVID-19 status, age in years and sex were almost always included in the sample metadata. The material from the prospective study consisted of cDNA or gDNA derived from T cells, B-cell-depleted T cells, or PBMCs. Deeply sampled blood TCRbeta repertoires from subjects exposed to, actively infected with, or recovered from COVID-19 were included in the dataset. Points the paper makes about the study in general: Clinical and demographic metadata were provided uncurated, with the amount varying by source and participant.

As concerns this clone: Its antigen is unknown. The input lacks base qualities; no much larger clone sits a single base away.

Whole blood was collected in K2EDTA tubes by collaborating institutions according to the institutions' own protocols. Collaborator samples were shipped for TCRbeta analysis as frozen whole blood, isolated PBMCs, or DNA extracted from either sample type. TCRbeta CDR3 regions were amplified from genomic DNA by means of the immunoSEQ Assay, a bias-controlled multiplex PCR. The original methods were these. The number of nucleated cells in each sample was estimated from the amplification of reference gene primers within the assay. To quantify the absolute abundance of each unique TCRbeta CDR3 rearrangement, sequence reads were collapsed and filtered. For each sample, productive Simpson clonality was calculated as the square root of Simpson's diversity index over productive rearrangements. TCRdb stores this immuneACCESS table with in-frame sequences only. Part of the clones is absent; in the studies checked, under half of the shortfall reflects unresolved V genes, and no reason is known for the rest. The V and J calls and the clone size are those of that table, but D and trimming were determined from the DNA. The sample contains fewer than 200,000 clones, 80% to 90% of them found a single time. The ten biggest clones cover over 7% of the sample.

Here V drops 3 bases and J drops 7 bases, and the junction holds 5 bases not matched to any gene. The CDR3 holds 15 amino acids from the cysteine to the phenylalanine. Only the CDR3 part of the read is kept: 45 bases, read in frame from the first base. The germline V gene gives CDR1 as SNHLY and CDR2 as FYNNEI. This receptor was obtained from a man aged 50 or older with active or convalescent COVID-19. The sequenced material came from peripheral blood. This chain is built from TRBV2 and TRBJ2-1, with 11 junctional bases fitting TRBD1. The encoded CDR3 is CASSEDRGLVNEQFF. The DNA is as follows: TGTGCCAGCAGTGAGGACAGGGGGCTTGTAAATGAGCAGTTCTTC.